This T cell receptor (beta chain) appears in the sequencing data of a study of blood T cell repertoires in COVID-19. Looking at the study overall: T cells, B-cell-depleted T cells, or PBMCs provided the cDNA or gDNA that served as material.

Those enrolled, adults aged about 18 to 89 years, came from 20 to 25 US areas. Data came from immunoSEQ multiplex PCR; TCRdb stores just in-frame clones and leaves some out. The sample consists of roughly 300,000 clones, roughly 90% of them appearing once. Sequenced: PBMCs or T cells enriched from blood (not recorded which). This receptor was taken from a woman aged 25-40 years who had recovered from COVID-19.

As DNA, the CDR3 is TGTGCCAGCAGCGGACCGGGACAGGGGGTGTACACCTTC. This sequence encodes CASSGPGQGVYTF. This rearrangement joins TRBV9 to TRBJ1-2; the match to TRBD1 covers 11 bases. This CDR3 contains 13 residues. The germline V gene has CDR1 SGDLS and CDR2 YYNGEE. J lost 11 bases, V lost 3 bases, and 6 bases had no gene match.